The present entry profiles one TCR beta chain with its context. Its antigen is undetermined. This sample's treatment: approximately nine-day PBMC culture with coronavirus spike peptide pools or control peptides (ViraFEST assay). V was cut by 1 base and J by 4 bases, with 16 bases left in between. There are 16 residues in the CDR3. The germline CDR1 and CDR2 sequences are SGHTA and FQGNSA. This specimen comes from a study of vaccination and CD4 T cells after COVID-19. The Oncomine TCR Beta short-read assay was applied to DNA of cultured CD4+ T cells. A single record per CDR3 protein comes from TCRdb applying MiXCR to the PCR reads. This table holds around 5,000 distinct CDR3 sequences, 40% to 50% found once.

The V gene is TRBV7-2, the J gene TRBJ1-1; D call uncertain. Sequences were obtained from CD4+ T cells from blood, cultured in vitro. This TCR derives from a human donor who had recovered from COVID-19. Written as DNA, the CDR3 is TGTGCCAGCAGCTTAGAGGGCTTGGGTGTCAGCACTGAAGCTTTCTTT. Encoded protein: CASSLEGLGVSTEAFF.